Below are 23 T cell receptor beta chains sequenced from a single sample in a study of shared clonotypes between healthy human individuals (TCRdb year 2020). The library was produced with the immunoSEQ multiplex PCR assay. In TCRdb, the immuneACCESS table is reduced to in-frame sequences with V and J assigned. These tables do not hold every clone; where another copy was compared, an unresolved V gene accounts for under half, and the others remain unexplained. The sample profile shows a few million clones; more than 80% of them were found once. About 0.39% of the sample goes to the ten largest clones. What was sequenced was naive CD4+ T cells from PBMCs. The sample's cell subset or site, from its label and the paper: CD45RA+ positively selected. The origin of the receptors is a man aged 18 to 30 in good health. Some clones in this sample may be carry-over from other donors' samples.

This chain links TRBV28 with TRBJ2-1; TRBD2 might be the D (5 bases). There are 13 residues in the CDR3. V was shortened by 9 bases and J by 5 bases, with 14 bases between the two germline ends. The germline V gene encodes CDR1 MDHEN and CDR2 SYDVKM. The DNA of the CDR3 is TGTGCCAGTAGTCGGCGGGCTGACAATGAGCAGTTCTTC. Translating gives CASSRRADNEQFF.

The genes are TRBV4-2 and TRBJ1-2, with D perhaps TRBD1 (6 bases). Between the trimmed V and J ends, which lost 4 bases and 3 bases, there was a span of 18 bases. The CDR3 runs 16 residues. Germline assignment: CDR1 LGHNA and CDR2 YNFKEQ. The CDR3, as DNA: TGTGCCAGCAGCCCGACTGGAAGGACAGAGCACTATGGCTACACCTTC. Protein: CASSPTGRTEHYGYTF.

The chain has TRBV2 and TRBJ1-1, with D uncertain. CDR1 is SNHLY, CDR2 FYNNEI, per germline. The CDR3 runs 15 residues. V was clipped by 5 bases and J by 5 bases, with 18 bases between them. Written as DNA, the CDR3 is TGTGCCAGCAGTCGGTCAGGCCCCCCGTGGACTGAAGCTTTCTTT. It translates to CASSRSGPPWTEAFF.

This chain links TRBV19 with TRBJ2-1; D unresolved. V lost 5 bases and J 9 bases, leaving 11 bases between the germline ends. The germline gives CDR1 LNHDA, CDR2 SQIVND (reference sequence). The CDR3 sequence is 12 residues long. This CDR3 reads CASSAYRVEQFF. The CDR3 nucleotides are TGTGCCAGTAGTGCGTACCGGGTTGAGCAGTTCTTC.

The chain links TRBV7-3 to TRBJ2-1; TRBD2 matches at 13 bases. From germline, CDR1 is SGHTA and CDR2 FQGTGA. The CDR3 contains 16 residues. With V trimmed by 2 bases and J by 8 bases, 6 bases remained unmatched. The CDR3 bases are TGTGCCAGCAGCTTAGGCTGGACTAGCGGGAGAGATGAGCAGTTCTTC. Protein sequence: CASSLGWTSGRDEQFF.

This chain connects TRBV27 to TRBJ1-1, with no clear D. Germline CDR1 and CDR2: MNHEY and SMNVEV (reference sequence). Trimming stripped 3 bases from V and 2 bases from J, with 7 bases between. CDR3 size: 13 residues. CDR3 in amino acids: CASSFRSNTEAFF. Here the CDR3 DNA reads TGTGCCAGCAGTTTCCGGTCTAACACTGAAGCTTTCTTT.

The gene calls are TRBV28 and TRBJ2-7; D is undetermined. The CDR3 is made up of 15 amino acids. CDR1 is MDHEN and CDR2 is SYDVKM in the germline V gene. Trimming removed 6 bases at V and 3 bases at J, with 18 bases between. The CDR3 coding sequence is TGTGCCAGCAGCTCCCCGTCGGACCCGAACTACGAGCAGTACTTC. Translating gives CASSSPSDPNYEQYF.

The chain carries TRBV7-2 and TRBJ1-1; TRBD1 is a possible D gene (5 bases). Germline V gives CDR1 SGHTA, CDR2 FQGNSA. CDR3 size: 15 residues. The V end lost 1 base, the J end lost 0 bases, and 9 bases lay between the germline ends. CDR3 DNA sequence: TGTGCCAGCAGCTTAGGAGGCAGGGTGAACACTGAAGCTTTCTTT. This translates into CASSLGGRVNTEAFF.

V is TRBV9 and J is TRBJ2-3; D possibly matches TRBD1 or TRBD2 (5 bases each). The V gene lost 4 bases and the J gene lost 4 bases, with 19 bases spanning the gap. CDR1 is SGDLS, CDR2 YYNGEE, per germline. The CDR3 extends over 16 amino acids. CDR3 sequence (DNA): TGTGCCAGCAGCCCTACCGGGACCCCCACGGCAGATACGCAGTATTTT. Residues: CASSPTGTPTADTQYF.

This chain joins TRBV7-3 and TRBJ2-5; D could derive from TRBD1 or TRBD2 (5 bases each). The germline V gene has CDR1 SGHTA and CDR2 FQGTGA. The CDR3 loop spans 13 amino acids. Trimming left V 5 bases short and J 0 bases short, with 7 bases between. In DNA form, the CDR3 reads TGTGCCAGCAGCCGGGGACACCAAGAGACCCAGTACTTC. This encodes CASSRGHQETQYF.

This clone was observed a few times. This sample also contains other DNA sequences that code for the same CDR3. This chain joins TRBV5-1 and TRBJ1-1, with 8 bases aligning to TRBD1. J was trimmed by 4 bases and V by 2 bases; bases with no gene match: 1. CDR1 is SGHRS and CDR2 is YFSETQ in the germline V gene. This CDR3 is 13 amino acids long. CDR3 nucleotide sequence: TGCGCCAGCAGCTTACAGGGGGGCACTGAAGCTTTCTTT. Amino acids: CASSLQGGTEAFF.

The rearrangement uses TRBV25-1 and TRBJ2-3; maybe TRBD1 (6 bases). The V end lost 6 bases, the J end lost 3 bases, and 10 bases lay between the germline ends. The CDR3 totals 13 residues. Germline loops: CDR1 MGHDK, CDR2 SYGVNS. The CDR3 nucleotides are TGTGCCAGCAGGCCCGGACAGACAGATACGCAGTATTTT. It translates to CASRPGQTDTQYF.

CDR3 DNA sequence: TGCGCCAGCAGCCAAGTCGGAGGTCGGGACAGGCTCGCGCCCTACGAGCAGTACTTC. As protein: CASSQVGGRDRLAPYEQYF. The V gene is TRBV4-1, the J gene TRBJ2-7; TRBD1 agrees at 8 bases. V lost 1 base and J lost 2; bases outside the gene matches: 16. The CDR3 length is 19 residues. From germline, CDR1 is MGHRA and CDR2 YSYEKL.

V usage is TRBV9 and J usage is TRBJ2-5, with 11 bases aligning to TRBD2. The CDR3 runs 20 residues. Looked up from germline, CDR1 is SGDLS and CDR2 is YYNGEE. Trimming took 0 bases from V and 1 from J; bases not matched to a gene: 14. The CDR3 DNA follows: TGTGCCAGCAGCGTAGCTGTCGGACTAGCGGGTACCAAAAGCCAAGAGACCCAGTACTTC. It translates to CASSVAVGLAGTKSQETQYF.

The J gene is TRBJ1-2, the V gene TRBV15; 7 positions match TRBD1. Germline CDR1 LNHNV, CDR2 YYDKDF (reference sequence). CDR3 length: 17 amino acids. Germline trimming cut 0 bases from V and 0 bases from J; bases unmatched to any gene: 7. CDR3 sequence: CATSRDSGGGANYGYTF. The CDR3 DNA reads TGTGCCACCAGCAGAGATAGTGGAGGGGGCGCTAACTATGGCTACACCTTC.

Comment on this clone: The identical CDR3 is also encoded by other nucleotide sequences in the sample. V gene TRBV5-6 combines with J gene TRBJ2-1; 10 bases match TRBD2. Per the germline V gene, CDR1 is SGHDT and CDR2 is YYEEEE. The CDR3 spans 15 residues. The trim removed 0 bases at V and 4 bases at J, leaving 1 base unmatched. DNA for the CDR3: TGTGCCAGCAGCTTGGCTAGCGGGGGATACAATGAGCAGTTCTTC. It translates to CASSLASGGYNEQFF.

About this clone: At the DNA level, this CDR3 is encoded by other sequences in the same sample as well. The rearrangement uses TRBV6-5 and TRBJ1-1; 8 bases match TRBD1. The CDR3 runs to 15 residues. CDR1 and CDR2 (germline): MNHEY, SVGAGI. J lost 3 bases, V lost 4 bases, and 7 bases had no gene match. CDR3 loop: CASSSSTGVDTEAFF. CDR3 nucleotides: TGTGCCAGCAGTTCCTCGACAGGGGTCGACACTGAAGCTTTCTTT.

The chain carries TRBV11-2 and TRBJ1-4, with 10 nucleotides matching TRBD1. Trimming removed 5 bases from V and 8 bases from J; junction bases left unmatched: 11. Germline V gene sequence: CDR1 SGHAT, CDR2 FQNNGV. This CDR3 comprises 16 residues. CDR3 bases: TGTGCCAGCAGCGGACGGGACAGGGGAGCTCGAGAAAAACTGTTTTTT. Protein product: CASSGRDRGAREKLFF. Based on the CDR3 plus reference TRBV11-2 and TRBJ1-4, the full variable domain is EAGVAQSPRYKIIEKRQSVAFWCNPISGHATLYWYQQILGQGPKLLIQFQNNGVVDDSQLPKDRFSAERLKGVDSTLKIQPAKLEDSAVYLCASSGRDRGAREKLFFGSGTQLSVL.

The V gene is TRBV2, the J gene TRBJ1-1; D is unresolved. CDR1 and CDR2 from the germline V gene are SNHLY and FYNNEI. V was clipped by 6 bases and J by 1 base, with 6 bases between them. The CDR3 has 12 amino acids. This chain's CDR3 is CASSFSNTEAFF. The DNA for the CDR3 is TGTGCCAGCAGCTTCTCGAACACTGAAGCTTTCTTT.

The DNA of the CDR3 is TGTGCCAGCAGCTTTGCCGGGCTGCCGAACACCGGGGAGCTGTTTTTT. As protein: CASSFAGLPNTGELFF. This chain connects TRBV11-2 to TRBJ2-2; D gene unclear. This CDR3 has 16 residues. Trimming left V 3 bases short and J 0 bases short, with 11 bases between. CDR1 SGHAT and CDR2 FQNNGV come from the germline V gene.

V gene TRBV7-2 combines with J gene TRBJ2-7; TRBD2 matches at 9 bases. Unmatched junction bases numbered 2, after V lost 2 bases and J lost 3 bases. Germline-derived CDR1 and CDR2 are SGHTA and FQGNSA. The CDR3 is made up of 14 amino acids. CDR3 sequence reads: CASSLKLAGYEQYF. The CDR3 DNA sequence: TGTGCCAGCAGCTTAAAACTAGCGGGCTACGAGCAGTACTTC.

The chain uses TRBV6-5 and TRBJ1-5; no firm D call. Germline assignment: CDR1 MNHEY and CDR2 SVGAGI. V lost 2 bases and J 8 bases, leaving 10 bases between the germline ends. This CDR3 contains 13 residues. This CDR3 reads CASSYELGKPQHF. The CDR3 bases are TGTGCCAGCAGTTACGAGCTCGGGAAGCCCCAGCATTTT.

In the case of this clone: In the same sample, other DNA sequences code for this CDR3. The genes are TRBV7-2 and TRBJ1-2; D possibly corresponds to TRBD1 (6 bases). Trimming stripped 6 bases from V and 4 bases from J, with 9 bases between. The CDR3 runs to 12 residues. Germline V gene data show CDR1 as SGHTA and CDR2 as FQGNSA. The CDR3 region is CASSLDSYGYTF. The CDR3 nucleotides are TGTGCCAGCAGTTTGGACAGCTATGGCTACACCTTC.